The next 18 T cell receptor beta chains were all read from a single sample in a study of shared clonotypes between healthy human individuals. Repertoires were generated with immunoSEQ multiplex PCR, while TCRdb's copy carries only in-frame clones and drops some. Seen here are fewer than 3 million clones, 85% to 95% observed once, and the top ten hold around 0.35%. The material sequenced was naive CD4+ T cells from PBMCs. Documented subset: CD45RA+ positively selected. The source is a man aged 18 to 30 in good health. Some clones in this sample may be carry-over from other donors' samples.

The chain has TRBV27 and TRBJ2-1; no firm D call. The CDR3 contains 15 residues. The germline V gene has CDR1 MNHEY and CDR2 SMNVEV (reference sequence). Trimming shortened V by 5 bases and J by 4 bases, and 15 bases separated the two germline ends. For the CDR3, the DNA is TGTGCCAGCAGTCCCCCCCCTACCTGGTACAATGAGCAGTTCTTC. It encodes CASSPPPTWYNEQFF.

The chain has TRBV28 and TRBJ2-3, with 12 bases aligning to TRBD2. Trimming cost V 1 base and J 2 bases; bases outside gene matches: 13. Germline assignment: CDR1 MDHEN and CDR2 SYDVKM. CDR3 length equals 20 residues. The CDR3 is CASSLLGLAGRGRATDTQYF. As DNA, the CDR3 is TGTGCCAGCAGTTTATTGGGACTAGCGGGTCGAGGGAGGGCCACAGATACGCAGTATTTT.

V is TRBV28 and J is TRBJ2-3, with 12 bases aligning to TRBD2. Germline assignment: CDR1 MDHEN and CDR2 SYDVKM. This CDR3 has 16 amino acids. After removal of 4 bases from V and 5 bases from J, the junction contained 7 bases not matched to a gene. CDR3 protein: CASSSGLAGPQDTQYF. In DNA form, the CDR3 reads TGTGCCAGCAGTTCAGGACTAGCGGGACCGCAAGATACGCAGTATTTT.

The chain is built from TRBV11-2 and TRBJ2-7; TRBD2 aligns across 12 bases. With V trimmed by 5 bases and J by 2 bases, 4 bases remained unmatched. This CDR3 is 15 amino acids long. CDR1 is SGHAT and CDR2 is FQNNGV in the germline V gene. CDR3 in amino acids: CASSPLAGGTYEQYF. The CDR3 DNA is TGTGCCAGCAGCCCACTAGCGGGAGGAACCTACGAGCAGTACTTC. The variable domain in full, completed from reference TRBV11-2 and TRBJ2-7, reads EAGVAQSPRYKIIEKRQSVAFWCNPISGHATLYWYQQILGQGPKLLIQFQNNGVVDDSQLPKDRFSAERLKGVDSTLKIQPAKLEDSAVYLCASSPLAGGTYEQYFGPGTRLTVT.

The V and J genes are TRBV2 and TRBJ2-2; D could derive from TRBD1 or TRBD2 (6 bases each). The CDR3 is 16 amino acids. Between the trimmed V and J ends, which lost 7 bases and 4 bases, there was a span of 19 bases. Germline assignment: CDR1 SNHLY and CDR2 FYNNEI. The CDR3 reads CASNRDTGRFTGELFF. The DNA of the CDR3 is TGTGCCAGCAATCGAGACACAGGGAGGTTCACCGGGGAGCTGTTTTTT.

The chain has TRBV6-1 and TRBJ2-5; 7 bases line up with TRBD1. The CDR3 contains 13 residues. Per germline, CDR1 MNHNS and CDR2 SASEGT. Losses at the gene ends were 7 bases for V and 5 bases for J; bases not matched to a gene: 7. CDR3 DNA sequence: TGTGCCAGCAAGCAGACAGGGCTGGAGACCCAGTACTTC. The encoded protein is CASKQTGLETQYF.

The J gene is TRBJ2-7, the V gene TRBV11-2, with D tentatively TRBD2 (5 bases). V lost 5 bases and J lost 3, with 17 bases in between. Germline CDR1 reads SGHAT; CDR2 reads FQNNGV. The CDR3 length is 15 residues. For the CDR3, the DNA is TGTGCCAGCAGCAGCGAGGGAAATGGGTACTACGAGCAGTACTTC. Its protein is CASSSEGNGYYEQYF.

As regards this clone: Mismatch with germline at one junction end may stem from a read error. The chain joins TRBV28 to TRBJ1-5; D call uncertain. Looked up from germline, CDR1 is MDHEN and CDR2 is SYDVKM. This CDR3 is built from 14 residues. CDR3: CASNRAAGNQLQHF. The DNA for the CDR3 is TGTGCCAGCAATAGGGCCGCGGGCAATCAGCTCCAGCATTTT.

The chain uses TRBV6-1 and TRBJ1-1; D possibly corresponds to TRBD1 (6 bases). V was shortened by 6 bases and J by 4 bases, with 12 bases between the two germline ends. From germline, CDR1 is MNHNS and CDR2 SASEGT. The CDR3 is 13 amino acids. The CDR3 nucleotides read TGTGCCAGCAGACAACAGGGTCCCACTGAAGCTTTCTTT. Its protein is CASRQQGPTEAFF.

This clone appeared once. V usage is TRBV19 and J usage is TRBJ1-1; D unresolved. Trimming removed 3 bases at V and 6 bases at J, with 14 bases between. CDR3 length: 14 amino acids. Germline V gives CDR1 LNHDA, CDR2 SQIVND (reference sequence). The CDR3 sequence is CASSIVKERSEAFF. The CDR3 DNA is TGTGCCAGTAGTATCGTGAAAGAAAGATCTGAAGCTTTCTTT.

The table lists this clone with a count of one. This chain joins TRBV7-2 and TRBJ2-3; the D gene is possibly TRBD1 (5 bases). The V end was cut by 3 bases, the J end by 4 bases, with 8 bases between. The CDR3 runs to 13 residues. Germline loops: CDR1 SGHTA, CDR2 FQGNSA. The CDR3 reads CASSLGPADTQYF. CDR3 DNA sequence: TGTGCCAGCAGCTTGGGGCCGGCAGATACGCAGTATTTT.

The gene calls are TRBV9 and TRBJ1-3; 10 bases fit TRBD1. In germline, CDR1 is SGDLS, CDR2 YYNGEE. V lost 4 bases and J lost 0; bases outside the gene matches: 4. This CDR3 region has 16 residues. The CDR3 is CASSLGQGSSGNTIYF. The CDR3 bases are TGTGCCAGCAGCTTGGGACAGGGGAGCTCTGGAAACACCATATATTTT. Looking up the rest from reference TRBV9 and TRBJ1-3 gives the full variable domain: DSGVTQTPKHLITATGQRVTLRCSPRSGDLSVYWYQQSLDQGLQFLIQYYNGEERAKGNILERFSAQQFPDLHSELNLSSLELGDSALYFCASSLGQGSSGNTIYFGEGSWLTVV.

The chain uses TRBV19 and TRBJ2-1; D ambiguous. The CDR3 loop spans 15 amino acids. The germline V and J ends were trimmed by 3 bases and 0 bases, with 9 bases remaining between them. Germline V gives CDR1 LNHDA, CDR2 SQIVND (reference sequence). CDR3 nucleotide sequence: TGTGCCAGTAGTATTCCGTACCTCTCCTACAATGAGCAGTTCTTC. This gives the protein CASSIPYLSYNEQFF. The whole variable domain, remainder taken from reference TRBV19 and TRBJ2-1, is DGGITQSPKYLFRKEGQNVTLSCEQNLNHDAMYWYRQDPGQGLRLIYYSQIVNDFQKGDIAEGYSVSREKKESFPLTVTSAQKNPTAFYLCASSIPYLSYNEQFFGPGTRLTVL.

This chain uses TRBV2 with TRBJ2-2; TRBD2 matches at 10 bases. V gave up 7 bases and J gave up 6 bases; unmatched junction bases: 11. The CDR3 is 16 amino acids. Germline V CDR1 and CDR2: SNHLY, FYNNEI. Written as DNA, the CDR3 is TGTGCCAGCACTCCACGGTCTAGCGGGAGCGCCGGGGAGCTGTTTTTT. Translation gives CASTPRSSGSAGELFF.

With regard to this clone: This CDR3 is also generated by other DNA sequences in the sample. The CDR3 spells CATSRSTDTQYF. CDR3 bases: TGTGCCACCAGCCGTAGCACAGATACGCAGTATTTT. V usage is TRBV15 and J usage is TRBJ2-3; no clear D. Germline V gene data show CDR1 as LNHNV and CDR2 as YYDKDF (reference sequence). The CDR3 extends over 12 amino acids. V was cut by 5 bases and J by 0 bases, with 3 bases left in between. Full variable domain (remainder filled in from reference TRBV15 and TRBJ2-3): DAMVIQNPRYQVTQFGKPVTLSCSQTLNHNVMYWYQQKSSQAPKLLFHYYDKDFNNEADTPDNFQSRRPNTSFCFLDIRSPGLGDTAMYLCATSRSTDTQYFGPGTRLTVL.

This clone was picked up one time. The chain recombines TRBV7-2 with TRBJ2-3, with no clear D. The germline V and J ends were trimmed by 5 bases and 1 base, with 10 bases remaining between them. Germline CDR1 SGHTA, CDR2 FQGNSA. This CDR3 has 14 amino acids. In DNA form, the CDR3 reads TGTGCCAGCAGCGCCTCGGCGGGCACAGATACGCAGTATTTT. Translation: CASSASAGTDTQYF.

CDR3 bases: TGTGCCAGCTCACCCCCTGGGACTAGCGGAAGGTCCTTCTACGAGCAGTACTTC. Its protein product is CASSPPGTSGRSFYEQYF. This chain links TRBV18 with TRBJ2-7, with 11 bases aligning to TRBD2. There are 18 residues in the CDR3. V lost 3 bases and J lost 3; bases outside the gene matches: 13. Looked up from germline, CDR1 is KGHSH and CDR2 is LQKENI.

CDR3 sequence (DNA): TGTGCCAGCAGCGTAGAGGGCTTACAGCCGAATAATGAAAAACTGTTTTTT. This encodes CASSVEGLQPNNEKLFF. The chain links TRBV9 to TRBJ1-4; D is unresolved. The CDR3 extends over 17 amino acids. Trimming took off 0 bases at V and 4 bases at J, with 16 bases between the two ends. Germline V lookup: CDR1 SGDLS, CDR2 YYNGEE.